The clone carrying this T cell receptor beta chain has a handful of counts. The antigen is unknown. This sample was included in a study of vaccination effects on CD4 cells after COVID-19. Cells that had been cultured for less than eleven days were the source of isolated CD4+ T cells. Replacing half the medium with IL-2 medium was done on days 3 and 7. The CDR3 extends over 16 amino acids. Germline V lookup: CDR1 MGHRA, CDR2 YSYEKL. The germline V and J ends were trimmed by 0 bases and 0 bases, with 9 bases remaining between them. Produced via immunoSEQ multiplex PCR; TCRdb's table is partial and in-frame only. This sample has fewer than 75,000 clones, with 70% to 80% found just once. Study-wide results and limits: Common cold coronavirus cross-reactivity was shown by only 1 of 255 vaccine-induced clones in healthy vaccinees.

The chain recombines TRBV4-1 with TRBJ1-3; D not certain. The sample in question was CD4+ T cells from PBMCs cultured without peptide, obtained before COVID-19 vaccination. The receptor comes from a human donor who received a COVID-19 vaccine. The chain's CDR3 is CASSQEPAISGNTIYF. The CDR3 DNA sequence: TGCGCCAGCAGCCAAGAACCGGCCATCTCTGGAAACACCATATATTTT.